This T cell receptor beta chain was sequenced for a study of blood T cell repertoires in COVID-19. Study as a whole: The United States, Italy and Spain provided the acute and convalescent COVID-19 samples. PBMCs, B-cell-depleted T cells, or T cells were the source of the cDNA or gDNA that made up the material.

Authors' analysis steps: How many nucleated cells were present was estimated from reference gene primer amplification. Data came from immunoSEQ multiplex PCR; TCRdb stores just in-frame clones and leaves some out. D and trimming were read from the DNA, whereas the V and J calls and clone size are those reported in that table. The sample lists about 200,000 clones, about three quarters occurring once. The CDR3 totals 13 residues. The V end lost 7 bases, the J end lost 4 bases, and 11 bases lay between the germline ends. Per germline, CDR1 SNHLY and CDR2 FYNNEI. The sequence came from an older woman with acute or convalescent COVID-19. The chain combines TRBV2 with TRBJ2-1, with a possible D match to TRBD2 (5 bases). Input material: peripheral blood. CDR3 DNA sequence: TGTGCCAGCATGGCTAGCCCTTACAATGAGCAGTTCTTC. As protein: CASMASPYNEQFF.